This T cell receptor beta chain was identified during a study of Ad26.COV2.S vaccination and SARS-CoV-2 variants. With 5 bases removed from V and 4 bases from J, the gap between germline ends came to 17 bases. Germline values: CDR1 SEHNR, CDR2 FQNEAQ (reference sequence). CDR3 length: 15 residues. Data came from immunoSEQ multiplex PCR; TCRdb stores just in-frame clones and leaves some out. The sample contains some 320,000 clones, around four fifths of which appear only once. Treatment in this sample: 15 to 20 received Ad26.COV2.S at low or high dose, single or two shots; 5 received placebo; per-sample allocation not given. Day 63 following the first vaccine or placebo injection was when the samples were taken.

The rearrangement uses TRBV7-9 and TRBJ1-2, with D unresolved. This TCR derives from a person between 18 and 60 years old who received the Ad26.COV2.S COVID-19 vaccine or a placebo. The sample consisted of peripheral blood, taken in a trial of Ad26.COV2.S vaccine versus placebo. CDR3 protein: CASSPQYKDIYGYTF. In DNA form, the CDR3 reads TGTGCCAGCAGCCCACAGTACAAGGATATCTATGGCTACACCTTC.